This TCR beta chain was identified during a study of technical replicates of blood from several donors. After removal of 2 bases from V and 4 bases from J, the junction contained 5 bases not matched to a gene. Germline V lookup: CDR1 MNHEY, CDR2 SVGAGI. This CDR3 has 15 residues. TCRdb keeps only in-frame clones here, not all; method: immunoSEQ multiplex PCR. The sample holds about 81,000 clones, 95% to 97% seen once. Specimen: T cells isolated from PBMCs. The V call is TRBV6-5, the J call TRBJ2-1; 7 nucleotides line up with TRBD2. The sequence was collected from a human donor in good health. The CDR3 is CASSYNGLGYNEQFF. CDR3 bases: TGTGCCAGCAGTTACAACGGACTAGGATACAATGAGCAGTTCTTC.